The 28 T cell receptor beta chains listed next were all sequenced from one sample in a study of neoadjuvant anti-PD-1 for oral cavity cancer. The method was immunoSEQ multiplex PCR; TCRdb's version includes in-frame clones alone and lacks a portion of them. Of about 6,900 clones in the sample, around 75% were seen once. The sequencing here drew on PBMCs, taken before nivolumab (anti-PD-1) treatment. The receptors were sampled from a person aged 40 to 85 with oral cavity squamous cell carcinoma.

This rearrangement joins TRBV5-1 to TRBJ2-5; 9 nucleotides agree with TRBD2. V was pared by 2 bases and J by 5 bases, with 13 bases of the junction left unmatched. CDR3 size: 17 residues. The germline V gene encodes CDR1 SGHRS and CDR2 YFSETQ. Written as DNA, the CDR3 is TGCGCCAGCAGCTTTCGGGTAGCGGGGGCCAACGGGGAGACCCAGTACTTC. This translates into CASSFRVAGANGETQYF.

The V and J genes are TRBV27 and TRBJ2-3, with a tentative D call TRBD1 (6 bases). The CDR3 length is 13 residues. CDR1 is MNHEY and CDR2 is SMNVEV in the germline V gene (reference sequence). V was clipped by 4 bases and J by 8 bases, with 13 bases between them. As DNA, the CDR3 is TGTGCCAGCAGTTCGCCGGGACACCGTACGCAGTATTTT. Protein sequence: CASSSPGHRTQYF.

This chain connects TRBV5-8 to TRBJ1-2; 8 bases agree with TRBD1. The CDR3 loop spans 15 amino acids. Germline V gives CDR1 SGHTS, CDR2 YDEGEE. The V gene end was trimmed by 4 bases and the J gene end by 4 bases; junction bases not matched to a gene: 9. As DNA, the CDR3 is TGTGCCAGCAGCCTACCGGACAGGGAGGCCTATGGCTACACCTTC. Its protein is CASSLPDREAYGYTF.

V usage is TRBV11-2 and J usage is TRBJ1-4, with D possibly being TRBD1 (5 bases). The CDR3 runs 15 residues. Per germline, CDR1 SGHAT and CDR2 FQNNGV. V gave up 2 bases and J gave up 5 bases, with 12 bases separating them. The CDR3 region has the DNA TGTGCCAGCAGCTTAAGTCGGCAGGGAAATGAAAAACTGTTTTTT. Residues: CASSLSRQGNEKLFF.

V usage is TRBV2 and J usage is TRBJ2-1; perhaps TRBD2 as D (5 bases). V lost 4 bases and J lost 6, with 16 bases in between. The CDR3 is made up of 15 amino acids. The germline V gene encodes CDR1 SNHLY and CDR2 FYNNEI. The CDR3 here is CASSAVPSLLNEQFF. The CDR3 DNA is TGTGCCAGCAGTGCGGTCCCTAGCCTCCTCAATGAGCAGTTCTTC.

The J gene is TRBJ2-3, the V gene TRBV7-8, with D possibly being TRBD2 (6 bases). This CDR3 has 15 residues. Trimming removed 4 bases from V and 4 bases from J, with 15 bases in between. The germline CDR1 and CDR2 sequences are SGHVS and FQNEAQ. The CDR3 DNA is TGTGCCAGCAGCTCCAAGAGACTAGTTGCAGATACGCAGTATTTT. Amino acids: CASSSKRLVADTQYF.

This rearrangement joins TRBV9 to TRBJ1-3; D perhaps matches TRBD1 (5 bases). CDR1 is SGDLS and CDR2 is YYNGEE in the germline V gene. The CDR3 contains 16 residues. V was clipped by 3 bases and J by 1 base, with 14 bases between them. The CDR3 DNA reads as TGTGCCAGCAGCGCGGGGACGGTCACGTCTGGAAACACCATATATTTT. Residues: CASSAGTVTSGNTIYF.

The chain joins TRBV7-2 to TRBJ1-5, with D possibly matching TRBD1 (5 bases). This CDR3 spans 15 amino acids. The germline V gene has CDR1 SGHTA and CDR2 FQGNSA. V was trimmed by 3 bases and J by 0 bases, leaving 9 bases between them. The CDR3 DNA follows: TGTGCCAGCAGCTTTGACAGTGGTAGCAATCAGCCCCAGCATTTT. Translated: CASSFDSGSNQPQHF.

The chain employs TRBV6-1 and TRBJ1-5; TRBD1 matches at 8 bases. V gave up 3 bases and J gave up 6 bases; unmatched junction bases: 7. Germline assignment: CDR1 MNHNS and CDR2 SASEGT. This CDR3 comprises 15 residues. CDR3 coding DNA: TGTGCCAGCAGTGACCTGACAGGGGTGAGTCAGCCCCAGCATTTT. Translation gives CASSDLTGVSQPQHF.

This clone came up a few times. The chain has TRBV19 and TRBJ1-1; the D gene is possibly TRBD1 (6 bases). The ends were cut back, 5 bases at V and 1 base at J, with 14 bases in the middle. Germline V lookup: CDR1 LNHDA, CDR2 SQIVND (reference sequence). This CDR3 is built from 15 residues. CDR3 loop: CASSFSGAQNTEAFF. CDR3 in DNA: TGTGCCAGTAGTTTTTCGGGGGCTCAGAACACTGAAGCTTTCTTT.

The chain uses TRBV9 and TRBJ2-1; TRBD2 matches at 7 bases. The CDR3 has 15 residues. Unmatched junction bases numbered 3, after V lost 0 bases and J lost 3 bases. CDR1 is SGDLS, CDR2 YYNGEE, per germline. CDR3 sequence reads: CASSVGGGDYNEQFF. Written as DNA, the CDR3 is TGTGCCAGCAGCGTAGGTGGGGGGGACTACAATGAGCAGTTCTTC.

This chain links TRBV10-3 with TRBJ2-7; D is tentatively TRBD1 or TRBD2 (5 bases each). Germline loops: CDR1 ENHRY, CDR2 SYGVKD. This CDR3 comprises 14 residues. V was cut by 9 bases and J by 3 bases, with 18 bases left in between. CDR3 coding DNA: TGTGCCATATCAGGGACCTACCACCGCTACGAGCAGTACTTC. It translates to CAISGTYHRYEQYF.

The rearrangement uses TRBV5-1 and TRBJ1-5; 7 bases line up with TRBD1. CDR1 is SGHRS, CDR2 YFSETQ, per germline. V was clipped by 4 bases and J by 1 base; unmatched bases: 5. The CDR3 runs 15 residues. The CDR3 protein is CASSPATGSNQPQHF. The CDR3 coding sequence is TGCGCCAGCAGCCCTGCGACAGGGAGCAATCAGCCCCAGCATTTT.

CDR3 sequence reads: CAITTGGDSPLHF. The CDR3 DNA reads TGTGCCATCACTACAGGAGGAGATTCACCCCTCCACTTT. This chain links TRBV10-3 with TRBJ1-6; the D gene is possibly TRBD1 (5 bases). Trimming removed 7 bases at V and 8 bases at J, with 12 bases between. The CDR3 consists of 13 residues. Germline-derived CDR1 and CDR2 are ENHRY and SYGVKD.

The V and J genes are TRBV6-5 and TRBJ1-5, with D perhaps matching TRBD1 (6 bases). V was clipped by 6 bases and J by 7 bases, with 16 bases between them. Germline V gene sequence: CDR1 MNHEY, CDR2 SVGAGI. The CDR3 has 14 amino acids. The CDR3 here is CASRSGTQGQPQHF. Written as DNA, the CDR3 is TGTGCCAGCAGATCCGGGACACAAGGGCAGCCCCAGCATTTT.

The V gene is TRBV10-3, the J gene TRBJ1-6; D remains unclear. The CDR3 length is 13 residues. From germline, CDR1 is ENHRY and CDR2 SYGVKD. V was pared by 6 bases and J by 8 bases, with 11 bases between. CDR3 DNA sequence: TGTGCCATCAGGCGGGATGGGGATTCACCCCTCCACTTT. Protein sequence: CAIRRDGDSPLHF.

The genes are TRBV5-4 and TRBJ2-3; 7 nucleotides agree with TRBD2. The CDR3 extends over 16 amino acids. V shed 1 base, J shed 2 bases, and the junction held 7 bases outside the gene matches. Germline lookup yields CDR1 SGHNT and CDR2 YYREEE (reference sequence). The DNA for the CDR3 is TGTGCCAGCAGCTTGAAGCGGGAAATTTCCACAGATACGCAGTATTTT. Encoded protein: CASSLKREISTDTQYF.

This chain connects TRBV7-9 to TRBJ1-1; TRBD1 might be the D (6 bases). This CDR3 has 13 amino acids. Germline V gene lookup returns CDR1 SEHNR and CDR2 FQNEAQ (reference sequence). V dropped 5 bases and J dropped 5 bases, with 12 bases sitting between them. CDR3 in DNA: TGTGCCAGCAGCCCTGGACAGTTGACTGAAGCTTTCTTT. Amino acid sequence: CASSPGQLTEAFF.

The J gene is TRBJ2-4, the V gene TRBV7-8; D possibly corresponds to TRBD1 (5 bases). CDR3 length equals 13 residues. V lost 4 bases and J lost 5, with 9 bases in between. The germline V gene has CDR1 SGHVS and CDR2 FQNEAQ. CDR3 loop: CASSSGLENIQYF. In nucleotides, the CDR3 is TGTGCCAGCAGCTCAGGGCTCGAAAACATTCAGTACTTC.

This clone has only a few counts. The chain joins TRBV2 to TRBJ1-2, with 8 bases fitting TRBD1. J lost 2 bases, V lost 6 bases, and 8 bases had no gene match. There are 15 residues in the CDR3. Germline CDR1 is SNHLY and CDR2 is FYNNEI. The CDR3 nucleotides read TGTGCCAGCAGACCCTCGACAGGGGCCAACTATGGCTACACCTTC. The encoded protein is CASRPSTGANYGYTF.

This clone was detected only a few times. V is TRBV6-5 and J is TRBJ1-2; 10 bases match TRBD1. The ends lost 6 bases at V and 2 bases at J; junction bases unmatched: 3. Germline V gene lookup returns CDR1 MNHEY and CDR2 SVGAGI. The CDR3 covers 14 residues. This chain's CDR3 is CASRDRGGNYGYTF. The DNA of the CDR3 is TGTGCCAGCAGGGACAGGGGGGGCAACTATGGCTACACCTTC.

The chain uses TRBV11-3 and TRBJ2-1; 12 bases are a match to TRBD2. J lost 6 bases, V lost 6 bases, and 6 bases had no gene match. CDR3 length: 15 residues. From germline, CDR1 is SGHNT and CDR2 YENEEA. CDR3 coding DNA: TGTGCCAGCAGTCCTAGCGGGGGGGCCGCCAATGAGCAGTTCTTC. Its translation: CASSPSGGAANEQFF.

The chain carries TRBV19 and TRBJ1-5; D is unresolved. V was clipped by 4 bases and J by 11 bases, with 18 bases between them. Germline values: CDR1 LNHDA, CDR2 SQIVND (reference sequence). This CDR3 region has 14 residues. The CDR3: CASSRSQATSAQHF. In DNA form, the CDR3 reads TGTGCCAGTAGTAGGTCGCAGGCCACATCGGCCCAGCATTTT. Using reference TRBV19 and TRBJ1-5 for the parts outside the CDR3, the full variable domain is DGGITQSPKYLFRKEGQNVTLSCEQNLNHDAMYWYRQDPGQGLRLIYYSQIVNDFQKGDIAEGYSVSREKKESFPLTVTSAQKNPTAFYLCASSRSQATSAQHFGDGTRLSIL.

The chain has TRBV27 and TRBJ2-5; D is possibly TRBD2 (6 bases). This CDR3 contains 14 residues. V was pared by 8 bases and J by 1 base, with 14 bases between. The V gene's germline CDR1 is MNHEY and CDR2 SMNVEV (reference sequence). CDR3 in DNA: TGTGCCAGCCGCGTGGAGGGCCGCCAAGAGACCCAGTACTTC. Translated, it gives CASRVEGRQETQYF.

In nucleotides, the CDR3 is TGTGCCAGCAGAGCGACCTACAGGGGCAAAGGTGAAAAACTGTTTTTT. Protein sequence: CASRATYRGKGEKLFF. The chain joins TRBV7-6 to TRBJ1-4; 7 nucleotides align to TRBD1. Germline CDR1 SGHVS, CDR2 FNYEAQ. The CDR3 totals 16 residues. V shed 6 bases, J shed 7 bases, and the junction held 14 bases outside the gene matches.

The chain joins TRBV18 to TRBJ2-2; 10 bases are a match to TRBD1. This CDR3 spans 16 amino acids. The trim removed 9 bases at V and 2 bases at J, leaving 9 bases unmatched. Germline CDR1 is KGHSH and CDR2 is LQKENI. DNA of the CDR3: TGTGCCAGTCACCGGGACAGGGGTTTCAACACCGGGGAGCTGTTTTTT. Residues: CASHRDRGFNTGELFF.

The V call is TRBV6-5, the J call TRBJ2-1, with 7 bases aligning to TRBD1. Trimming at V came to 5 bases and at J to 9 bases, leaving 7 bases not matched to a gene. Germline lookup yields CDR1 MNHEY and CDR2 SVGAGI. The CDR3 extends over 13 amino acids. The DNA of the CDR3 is TGTGCCAGCAGTCCGACAGGGTCCCGTGAGCAGTTCTTC. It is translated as CASSPTGSREQFF.

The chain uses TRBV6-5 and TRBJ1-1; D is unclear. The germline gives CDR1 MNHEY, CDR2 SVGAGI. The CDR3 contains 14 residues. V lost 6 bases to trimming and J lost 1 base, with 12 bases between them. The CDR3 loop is CASSPREENTEAFF. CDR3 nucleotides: TGTGCCAGCAGCCCGAGGGAAGAGAACACTGAAGCTTTCTTT.